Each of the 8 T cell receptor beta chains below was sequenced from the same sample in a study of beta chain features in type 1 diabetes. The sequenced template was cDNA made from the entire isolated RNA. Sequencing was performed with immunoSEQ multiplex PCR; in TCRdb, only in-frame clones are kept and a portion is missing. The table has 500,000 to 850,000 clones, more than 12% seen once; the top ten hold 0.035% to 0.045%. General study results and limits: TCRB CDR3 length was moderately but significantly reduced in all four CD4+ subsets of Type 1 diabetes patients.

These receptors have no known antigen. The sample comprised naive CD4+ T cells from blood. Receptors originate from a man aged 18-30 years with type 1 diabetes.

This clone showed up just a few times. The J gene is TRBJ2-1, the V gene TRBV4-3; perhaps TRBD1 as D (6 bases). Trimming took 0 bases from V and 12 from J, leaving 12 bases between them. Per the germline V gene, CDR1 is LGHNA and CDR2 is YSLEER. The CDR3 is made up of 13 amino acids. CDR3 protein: CASSQDRGTPQFF. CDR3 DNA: TGCGCCAGCAGCCAAGATAGGGGGACACCGCAGTTCTTC.

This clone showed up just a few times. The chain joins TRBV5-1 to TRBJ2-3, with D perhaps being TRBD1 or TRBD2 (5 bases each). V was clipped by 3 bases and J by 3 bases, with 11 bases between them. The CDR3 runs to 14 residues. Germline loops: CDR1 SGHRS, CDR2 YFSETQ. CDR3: CASSSGTTTDTQYF. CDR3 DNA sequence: TGCGCCAGCAGCTCCGGGACCACAACAGATACGCAGTATTTT. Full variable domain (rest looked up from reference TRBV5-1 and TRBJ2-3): KAGVTQTPRYLIKTRGQQVTLSCSPISGHRSVSWYQQTPGQGLQFLFEYFSETQRNKGNFPGRFSGRQFSNSRSEMNVSTLELGDSALYLCASSSGTTTDTQYFGPGTRLTVL.

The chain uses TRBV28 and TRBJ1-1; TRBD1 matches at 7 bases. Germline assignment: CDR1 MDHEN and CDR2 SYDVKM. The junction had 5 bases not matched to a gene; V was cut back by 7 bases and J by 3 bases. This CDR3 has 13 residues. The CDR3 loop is CASNGRGDTEAFF. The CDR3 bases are TGTGCCAGCAACGGCAGGGGGGACACTGAAGCTTTCTTT.

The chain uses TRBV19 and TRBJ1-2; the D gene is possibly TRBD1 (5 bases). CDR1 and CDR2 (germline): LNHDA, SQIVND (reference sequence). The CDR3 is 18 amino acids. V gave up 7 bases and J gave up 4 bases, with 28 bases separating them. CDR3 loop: CASTDSYTSHNVGYGYTF. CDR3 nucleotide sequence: TGTGCCAGTACTGACAGCTACACATCTCATAATGTCGGCTATGGCTACACCTTC.

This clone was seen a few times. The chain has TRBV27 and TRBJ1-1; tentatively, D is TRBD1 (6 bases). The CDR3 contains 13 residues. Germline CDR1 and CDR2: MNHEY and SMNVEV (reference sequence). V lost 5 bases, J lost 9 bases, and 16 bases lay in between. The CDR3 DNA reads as TGTGCCAGCAGTCCAACGACAGGCGCTCAAGCTTTCTTT. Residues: CASSPTTGAQAFF.

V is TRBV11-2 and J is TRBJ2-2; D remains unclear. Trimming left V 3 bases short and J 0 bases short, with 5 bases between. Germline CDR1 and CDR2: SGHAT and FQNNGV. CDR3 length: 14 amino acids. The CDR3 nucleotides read TGTGCCAGCAGCTTCAGAGCGAACACCGGGGAGCTGTTTTTT. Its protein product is CASSFRANTGELFF.

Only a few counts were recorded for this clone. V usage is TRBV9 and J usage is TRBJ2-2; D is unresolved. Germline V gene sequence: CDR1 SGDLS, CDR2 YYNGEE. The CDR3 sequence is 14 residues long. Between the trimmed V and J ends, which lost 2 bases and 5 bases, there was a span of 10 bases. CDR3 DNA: TGTGCCAGCAGCGTGTACAGTGGAACCGGGGAGCTGTTTTTT. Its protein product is CASSVYSGTGELFF.

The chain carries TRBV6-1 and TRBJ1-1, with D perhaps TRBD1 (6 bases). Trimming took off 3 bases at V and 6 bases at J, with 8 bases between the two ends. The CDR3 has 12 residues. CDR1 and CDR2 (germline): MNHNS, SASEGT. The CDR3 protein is CASSEPGAEAFF. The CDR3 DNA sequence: TGTGCCAGCAGTGAGCCAGGGGCTGAAGCTTTCTTT.